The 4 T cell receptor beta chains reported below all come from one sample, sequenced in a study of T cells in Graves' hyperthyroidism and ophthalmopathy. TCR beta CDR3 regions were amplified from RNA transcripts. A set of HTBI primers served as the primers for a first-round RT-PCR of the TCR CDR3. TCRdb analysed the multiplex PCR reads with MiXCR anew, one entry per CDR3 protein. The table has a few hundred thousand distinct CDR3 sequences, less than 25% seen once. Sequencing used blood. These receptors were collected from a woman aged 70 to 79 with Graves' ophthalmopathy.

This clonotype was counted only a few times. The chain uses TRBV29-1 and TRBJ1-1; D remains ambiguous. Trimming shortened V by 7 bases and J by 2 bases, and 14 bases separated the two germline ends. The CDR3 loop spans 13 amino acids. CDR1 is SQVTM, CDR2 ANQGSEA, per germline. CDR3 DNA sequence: TGCAGCGCCACCGTCGGCGCAAACACTGAAGCTTTCTTT. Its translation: CSATVGANTEAFF.

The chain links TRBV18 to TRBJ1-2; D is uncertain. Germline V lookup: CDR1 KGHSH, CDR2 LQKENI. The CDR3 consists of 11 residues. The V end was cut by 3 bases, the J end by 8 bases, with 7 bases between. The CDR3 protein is CASSPSGGYTF. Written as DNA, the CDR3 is TGTGCCAGCTCACCGTCTGGGGGCTACACCTTC.

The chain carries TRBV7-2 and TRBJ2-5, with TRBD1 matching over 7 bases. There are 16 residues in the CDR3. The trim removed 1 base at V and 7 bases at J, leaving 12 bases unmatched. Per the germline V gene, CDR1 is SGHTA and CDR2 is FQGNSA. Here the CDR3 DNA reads TGTGCCAGCAGCTTAGGGGAGACAGGGTCGGGATTGACCCAGTACTTC. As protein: CASSLGETGSGLTQYF. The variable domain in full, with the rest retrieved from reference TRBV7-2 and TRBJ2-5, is GAGVSQSPSNKVTEKGKDVELRCDPISGHTALYWYRQSLGQGLEFLIYFQGNSAPDKSGLPSDRFSAERTGGSVSTLTIQRTQQEDSAVYLCASSLGETGSGLTQYFGPGTRLLVL.

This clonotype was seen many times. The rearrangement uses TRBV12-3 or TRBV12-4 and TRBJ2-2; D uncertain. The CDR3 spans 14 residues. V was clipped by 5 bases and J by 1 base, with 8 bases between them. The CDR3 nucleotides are TGTGCCAGCAGTCTAGAACGGAACACCGGGGAGCTGTTTTTT. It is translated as CASSLERNTGELFF.